One T cell receptor (beta chain) is described in this entry. The data derive from a study of blood T cell repertoires in COVID-19. This table comes from immunoSEQ multiplex PCR, and its TCRdb copy is limited to in-frame clones, with some not included. The sample includes 300,000 to 450,000 clones, more than 75% of them seen just once. Trimming took 3 bases from V and 5 from J, leaving 22 bases between them. The germline V gene encodes CDR1 LNHDA and CDR2 SQIVND (reference sequence). The length of the CDR3 is 17 residues. V gene TRBV19 combines with J gene TRBJ1-1, with TRBD1 as a possible D gene (5 bases). Sequencing was carried out using PBMCs or T cells enriched from blood (not recorded which). The TCR sequence derives from a man in his forties or fifties in a cohort exposed to, infected with or recovered from COVID-19 (not recorded which). CDR3 loop: CASSIRQTTRVRTEAFF. The CDR3 DNA is TGTGCCAGTAGTATCAGACAGACCACCAGGGTGAGAACTGAAGCTTTCTTT.